This TCR beta chain was sequenced in a study of type 1 regulatory T cells. Study summary: T-allo10 is a Tr1-enriched, alloantigen-specific CD4 T cell product made in vitro. Study-level findings and limits: Tr1 cells had a more restricted TCR repertoire than non-Tr1 cells.

In TCRdb, the reads were re-called with MiXCR into one record per CDR3 protein. Among roughly 65,000 distinct CDR3 sequences listed, nearly 50% were seen once. This CDR3 spans 15 amino acids. Germline values: CDR1 DFQATT, CDR2 SNEGSKA (reference sequence). The ends lost 6 bases at V and 10 bases at J; junction bases unmatched: 9. Concerning this clonotype: Its cognate antigen is unknown.

Sequenced: cultured non-Tr1 T cells, either the whole culture or a sorted T cell fraction (not recorded which). The V and J genes are TRBV20-1 and TRBJ2-1; TRBD2 matches at 16 bases. The sequence came from a human donor in good health. The CDR3 reads CSARPGTSGGEEQFF. In DNA form, the CDR3 reads TGCAGTGCCCGACCTGGGACTAGCGGGGGGGAGGAGCAGTTCTTC.